The entry that follows covers one T cell receptor beta chain sequence. The antigen is not known. The sample originates from a study of breast tumors, draining lymph nodes, adjacent tissues. Whole-study results and caveats: The lymph node origin of tumor T cells was framed as consistent with a hypothesis, not demonstrated. Findings are consistent with lymph node origin and intratumoral expansion of most tumor T cells. Luminal-like breast cancer showed significantly higher tumor–nontumor repertoire similarity than basal-like. Compared with lymph nodes, tumors were less diverse; compared with nontumor tissue, more.

Samples came from axillary lymph nodes draining the breast cancer. TCRdb called the multiplex PCR reads again in MiXCR, with one record for every CDR3 protein. The sample includes tens of thousands of distinct CDR3 sequences, under 25% of them seen just once. Trimming cost V 6 bases and J 0 bases, with 9 bases left between them. Germline V gene data show CDR1 as MNHEY and CDR2 as SVGEGT. The CDR3 length is 14 residues. This TCR was sampled from a female donor with breast cancer. Some clones in this sample may be carry-over from other donors' samples. The chain couples TRBV6-2 or TRBV6-3 to TRBJ1-5; maybe TRBD1 (6 bases). The source material was axillary lymph node tissue. CDR3 nucleotides: TGTGCCAGCAGCCCGACAGGTAGCAATCAGCCCCAGCATTTT. Protein: CASSPTGSNQPQHF.